Following are 9 T cell receptor beta chains from one sample sequenced in a study of shared clonotypes between healthy human individuals. Method: immunoSEQ multiplex PCR; TCRdb's copy keeps in-frame clones and lacks some. This sample has 2 million to 2.5 million clones, with around 93% found just once. The sequencing input was naive CD4+ T cells from PBMCs. The sample's subset: CD45RA+ positively selected. All receptors derive from a man younger than 35 in good health. Some clones in this sample may be carry-over from other donors' samples.

Notes on this clone: Other DNA sequences from this sample encode an identical CDR3 as well. The chain links TRBV6-5 to TRBJ1-1; maybe TRBD1 (6 bases). Germline CDR1 MNHEY, CDR2 SVGAGI. V was clipped by 2 bases and J by 2 bases, with 12 bases between them. CDR3 length equals 15 residues. The CDR3 sequence: CASSYRAGANTEAFF. CDR3 in DNA: TGTGCCAGCAGTTACCGTGCGGGGGCTAACACTGAAGCTTTCTTT.

The rearrangement links TRBV2 to TRBJ2-7, with D perhaps TRBD1 or TRBD2 (6 bases each). Trimming removed 5 bases from V and 4 bases from J, with 18 bases in between. CDR1 and CDR2 from the germline V gene are SNHLY and FYNNEI. The CDR3 covers 15 residues. The CDR3 nucleotides are TGTGCCAGCAGTACAACGACAGGCGGGGTTTACGAGCAGTACTTC. Amino acid sequence: CASSTTTGGVYEQYF.

V and J are TRBV6-5 and TRBJ1-4; tentatively, D is TRBD1 (5 bases). This CDR3 comprises 14 residues. V shed 4 bases and J shed 5 bases, with 11 bases lying between them. In germline, CDR1 is MNHEY, CDR2 SVGAGI. The CDR3 here is CASSSQGKNEKLFF. CDR3 nucleotides: TGTGCCAGCAGTTCCCAGGGCAAGAATGAAAAACTGTTTTTT.

This clone has only one observation. V is TRBV15 and J is TRBJ2-7, with D uncertain. V gave up 0 bases and J gave up 0 bases, with 9 bases separating them. The CDR3 loop spans 15 amino acids. Germline V CDR1 and CDR2: LNHNV, YYDKDF (reference sequence). CDR3: CATSRDKRYSYEQYF. In DNA form, the CDR3 reads TGTGCCACCAGCAGAGATAAGCGCTACTCCTACGAGCAGTACTTC.

Points on this clone: Other DNA variants within this sample encode the same CDR3. This chain connects TRBV11-3 to TRBJ2-7; 10 bases are a match to TRBD1. V lost 5 bases to trimming and J lost 2 bases; unmatched junction nucleotides: 6. The CDR3 is made up of 15 amino acids. Germline assignment: CDR1 SGHNT and CDR2 YENEEA. The CDR3 sequence: CASSPGQGNTYEQYF. CDR3 DNA: TGTGCCAGCAGCCCGGGACAGGGGAATACCTACGAGCAGTACTTC.

The sample holds one count of this clone. The rearrangement links TRBV6-5 to TRBJ1-1; the D gene is possibly TRBD1 (5 bases). Trimming stripped 6 bases from V and 12 bases from J, with 20 bases between. From germline, CDR1 is MNHEY and CDR2 SVGAGI. The CDR3 runs 13 residues. The DNA of the CDR3 is TGTGCCAGCAGCCAGGGCGACCAAAACCGTCCTTTCTTT. Its protein product is CASSQGDQNRPFF.

The chain is built from TRBV4-2 and TRBJ1-4; D gene unclear. CDR1 and CDR2 from the germline V gene are LGHNA and YNFKEQ. CDR3 length: 12 amino acids. Trimming removed 2 bases at V and 10 bases at J, with 8 bases between. CDR3: CASSQSPGKLFF. DNA for the CDR3: TGTGCCAGCAGCCAATCACCGGGAAAACTGTTTTTT.

The chain joins TRBV29-1 to TRBJ1-4; D may be TRBD1 (6 bases). V lost 0 bases to trimming and J lost 10 bases, with 12 bases between them. The CDR3 length is 13 residues. The germline V gene encodes CDR1 SQVTM and CDR2 ANQGSEA. This chain's CDR3 is CSVEDRGRGKLFF. The CDR3 DNA reads TGCAGCGTTGAAGATCGGGGGCGGGGAAAACTGTTTTTT.

Comment on this clone: The identical CDR3 is also encoded by other nucleotide sequences in the sample. The chain links TRBV19 to TRBJ1-5; no definite D call. The CDR3 covers 15 residues. Germline CDR1 LNHDA, CDR2 SQIVND (reference sequence). Trimming shortened V by 5 bases and J by 1 base, and 12 bases separated the two germline ends. Here the CDR3 reads CASSVTGRSNQPQHF. CDR3 nucleotide sequence: TGTGCCAGTAGTGTGACCGGGAGGAGCAATCAGCCCCAGCATTTT.